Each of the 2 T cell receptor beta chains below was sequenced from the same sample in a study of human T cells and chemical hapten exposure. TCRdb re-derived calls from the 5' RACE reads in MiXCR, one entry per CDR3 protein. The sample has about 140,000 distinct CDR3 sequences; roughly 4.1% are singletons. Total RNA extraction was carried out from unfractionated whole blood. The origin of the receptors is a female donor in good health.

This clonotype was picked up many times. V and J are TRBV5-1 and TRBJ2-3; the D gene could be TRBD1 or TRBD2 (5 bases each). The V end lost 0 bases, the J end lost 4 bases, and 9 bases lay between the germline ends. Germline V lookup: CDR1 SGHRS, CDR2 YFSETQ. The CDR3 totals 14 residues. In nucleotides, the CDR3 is TGCGCCAGCAGCTTGGACAGGACTCCAGATACGCAGTATTTT. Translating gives CASSLDRTPDTQYF.

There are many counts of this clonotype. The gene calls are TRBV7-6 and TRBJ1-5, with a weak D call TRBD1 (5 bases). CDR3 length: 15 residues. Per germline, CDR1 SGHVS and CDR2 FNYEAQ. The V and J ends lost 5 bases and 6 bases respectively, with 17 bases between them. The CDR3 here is CASSPKRGGGQPQHF. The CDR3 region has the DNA TGTGCCAGCAGCCCTAAGAGGGGTGGCGGTCAGCCCCAGCATTTT.